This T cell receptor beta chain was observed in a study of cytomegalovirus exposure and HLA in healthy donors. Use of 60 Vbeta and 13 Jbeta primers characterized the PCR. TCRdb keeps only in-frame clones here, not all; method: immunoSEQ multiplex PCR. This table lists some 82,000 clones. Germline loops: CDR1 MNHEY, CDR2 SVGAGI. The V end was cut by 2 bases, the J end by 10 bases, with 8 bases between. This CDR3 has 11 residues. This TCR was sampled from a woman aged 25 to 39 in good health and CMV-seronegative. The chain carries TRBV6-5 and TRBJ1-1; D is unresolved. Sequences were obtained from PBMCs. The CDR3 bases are TGTGCCAGCAGTTACCAAGGGAGAGCTTTCTTT. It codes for CASSYQGRAFF.